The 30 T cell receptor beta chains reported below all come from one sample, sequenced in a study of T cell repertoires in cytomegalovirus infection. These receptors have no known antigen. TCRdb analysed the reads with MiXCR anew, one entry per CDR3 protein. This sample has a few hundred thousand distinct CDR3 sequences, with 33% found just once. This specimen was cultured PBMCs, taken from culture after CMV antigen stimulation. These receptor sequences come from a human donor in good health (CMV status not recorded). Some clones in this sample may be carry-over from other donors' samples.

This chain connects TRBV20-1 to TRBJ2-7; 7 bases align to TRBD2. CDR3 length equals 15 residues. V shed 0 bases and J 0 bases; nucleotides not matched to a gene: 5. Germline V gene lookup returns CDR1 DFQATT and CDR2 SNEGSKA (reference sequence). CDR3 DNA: TGCAGTGCTAGAGATCGGGCTAGCGGCTCCTACGAGCAGTACTTC. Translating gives CSARDRASGSYEQYF.

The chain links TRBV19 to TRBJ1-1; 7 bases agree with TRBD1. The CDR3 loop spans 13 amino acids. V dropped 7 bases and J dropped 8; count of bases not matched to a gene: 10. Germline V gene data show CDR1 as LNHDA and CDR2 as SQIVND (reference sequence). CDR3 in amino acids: CASTLHGTVEAFF. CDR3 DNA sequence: TGTGCCAGTACCCTTCACGGGACAGTCGAAGCTTTCTTT.

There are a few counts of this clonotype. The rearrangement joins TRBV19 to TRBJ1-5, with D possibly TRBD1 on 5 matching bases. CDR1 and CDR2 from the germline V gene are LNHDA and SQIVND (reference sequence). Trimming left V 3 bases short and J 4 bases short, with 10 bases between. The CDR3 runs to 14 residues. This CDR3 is CASSIAGGNQPQHF. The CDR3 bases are TGTGCCAGTAGTATTGCGGGGGGAAATCAGCCCCAGCATTTT.

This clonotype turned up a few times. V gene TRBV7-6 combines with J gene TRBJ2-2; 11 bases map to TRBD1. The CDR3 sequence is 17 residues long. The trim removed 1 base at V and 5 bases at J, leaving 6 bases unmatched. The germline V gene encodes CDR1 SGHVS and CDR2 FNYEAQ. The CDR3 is CASSLVGTGGLTGELFF. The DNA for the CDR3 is TGTGCCAGCAGCTTAGTCGGGACAGGGGGTCTAACCGGGGAGCTGTTTTTT.

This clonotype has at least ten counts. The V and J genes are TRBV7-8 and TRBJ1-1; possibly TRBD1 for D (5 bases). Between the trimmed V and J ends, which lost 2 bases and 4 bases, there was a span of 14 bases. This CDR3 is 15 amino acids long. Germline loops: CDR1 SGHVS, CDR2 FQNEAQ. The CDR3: CASSLPTGPGTEAFF. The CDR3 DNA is TGTGCCAGCAGCTTACCCACAGGCCCCGGCACTGAAGCTTTCTTT.

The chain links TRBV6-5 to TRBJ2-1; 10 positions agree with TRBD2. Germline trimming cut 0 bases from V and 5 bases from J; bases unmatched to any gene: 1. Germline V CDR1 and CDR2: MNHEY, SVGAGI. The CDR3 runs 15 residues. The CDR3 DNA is TGTGCCAGCAGTTACTCCCTAGCGGGAGACAATGAGCAGTTCTTC. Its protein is CASSYSLAGDNEQFF.

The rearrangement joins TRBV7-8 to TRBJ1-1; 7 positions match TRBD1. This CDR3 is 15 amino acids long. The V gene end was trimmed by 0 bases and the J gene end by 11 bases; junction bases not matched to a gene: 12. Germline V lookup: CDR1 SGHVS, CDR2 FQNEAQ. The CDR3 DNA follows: TGTGCCAGCAGCTTAGCGCGGTTGGGACAGTGGTGGGCTTTCTTT. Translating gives CASSLARLGQWWAFF.

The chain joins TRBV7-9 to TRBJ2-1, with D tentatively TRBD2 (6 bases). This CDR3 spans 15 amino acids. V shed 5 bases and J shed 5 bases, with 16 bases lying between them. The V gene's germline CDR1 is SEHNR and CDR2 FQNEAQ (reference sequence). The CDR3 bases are TGTGCCAGCAGCCTAATATCTAGCGCCCACAATGAGCAGTTCTTC. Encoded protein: CASSLISSAHNEQFF.

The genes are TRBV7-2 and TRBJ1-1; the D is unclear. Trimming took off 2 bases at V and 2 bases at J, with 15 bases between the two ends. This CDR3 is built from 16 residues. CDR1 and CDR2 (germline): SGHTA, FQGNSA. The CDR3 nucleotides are TGTGCCAGCAGCTTATCAGTATGGCCGACTAACACTGAAGCTTTCTTT. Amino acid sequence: CASSLSVWPTNTEAFF.

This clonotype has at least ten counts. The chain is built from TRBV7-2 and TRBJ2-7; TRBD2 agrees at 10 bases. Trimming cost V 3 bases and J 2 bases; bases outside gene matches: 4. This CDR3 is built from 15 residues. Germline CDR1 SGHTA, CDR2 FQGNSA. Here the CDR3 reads CASSFGLAETYEQYF. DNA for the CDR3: TGTGCCAGCAGCTTCGGACTAGCGGAAACCTACGAGCAGTACTTC. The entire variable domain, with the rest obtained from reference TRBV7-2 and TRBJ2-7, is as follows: GAGVSQSPSNKVTEKGKDVELRCDPISGHTALYWYRQSLGQGLEFLIYFQGNSAPDKSGLPSDRFSAERTGGSVSTLTIQRTQQEDSAVYLCASSFGLAETYEQYFGPGTRLTVT.

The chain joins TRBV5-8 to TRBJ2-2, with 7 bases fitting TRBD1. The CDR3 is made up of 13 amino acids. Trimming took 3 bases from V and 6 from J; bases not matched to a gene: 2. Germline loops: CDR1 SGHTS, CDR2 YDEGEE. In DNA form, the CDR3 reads TGTGCCAGCAGCTGGACAGGTCCCGGGGAGCTGTTTTTT. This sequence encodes CASSWTGPGELFF.

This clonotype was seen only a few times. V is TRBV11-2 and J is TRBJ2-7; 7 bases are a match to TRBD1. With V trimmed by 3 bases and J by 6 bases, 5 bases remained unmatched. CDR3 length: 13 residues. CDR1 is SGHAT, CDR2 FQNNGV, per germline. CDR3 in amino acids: CASSLDRSIEQYV. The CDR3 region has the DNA TGTGCCAGCAGCTTGGACAGGTCCATCGAGCAGTACGTC.

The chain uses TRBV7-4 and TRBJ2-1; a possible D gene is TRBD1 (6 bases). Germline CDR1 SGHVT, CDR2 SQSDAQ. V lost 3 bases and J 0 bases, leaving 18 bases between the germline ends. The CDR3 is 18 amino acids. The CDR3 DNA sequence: TGTGCCAGCAGCTTCGCTGGGGGTGACAGGAGCTCCTACAATGAGCAGTTCTTC. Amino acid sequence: CASSFAGGDRSSYNEQFF.

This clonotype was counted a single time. Written as DNA, the CDR3 is TGTGCCAGCAGTGTTGGGGGGATAGGAACAGATACGCAGTATTTT. This translates into CASSVGGIGTDTQYF. The rearrangement joins TRBV6-2 or TRBV6-3 to TRBJ2-3; perhaps TRBD2 as D (6 bases). V shed 5 bases and J shed 3 bases, with 15 bases lying between them. CDR3 length: 15 amino acids. Germline V gene lookup returns CDR1 MNHEY and CDR2 SVGEGT.

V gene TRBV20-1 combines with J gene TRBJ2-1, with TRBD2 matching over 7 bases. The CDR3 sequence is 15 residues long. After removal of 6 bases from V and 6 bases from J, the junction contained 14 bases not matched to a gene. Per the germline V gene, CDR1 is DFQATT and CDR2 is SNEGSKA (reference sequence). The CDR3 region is CSAVRPAGESNEQFF. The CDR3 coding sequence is TGCAGTGCAGTCCGCCCCGCGGGAGAATCCAATGAGCAGTTCTTC.

In DNA, the CDR3 is TGTGCCAGCAGCCTAGGGACAGCCGGACGGGTAAATACGCAGTATTTT. This gives the protein CASSLGTAGRVNTQYF. This chain joins TRBV9 and TRBJ2-3; 7 bases agree with TRBD1. V was clipped by 4 bases and J by 7 bases; unmatched bases: 15. Germline CDR1 reads SGDLS; CDR2 reads YYNGEE. CDR3 length equals 16 residues.

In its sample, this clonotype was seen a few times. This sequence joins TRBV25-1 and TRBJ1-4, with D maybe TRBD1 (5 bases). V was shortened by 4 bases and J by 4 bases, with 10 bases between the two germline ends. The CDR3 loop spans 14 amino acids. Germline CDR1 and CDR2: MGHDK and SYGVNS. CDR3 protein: CASSATDFNEKLFF. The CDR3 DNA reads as TGTGCCAGCAGTGCGACAGATTTTAATGAAAAACTGTTTTTT. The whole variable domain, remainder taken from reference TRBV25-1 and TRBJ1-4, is EADIYQTPRYLVIGTGKKITLECSQTMGHDKMYWYQQDPGMELHLIHYSYGVNSTEKGDLSSESTVSRIRTEHFPLTLESARPSHTSQYLCASSATDFNEKLFFGSGTQLSVL.

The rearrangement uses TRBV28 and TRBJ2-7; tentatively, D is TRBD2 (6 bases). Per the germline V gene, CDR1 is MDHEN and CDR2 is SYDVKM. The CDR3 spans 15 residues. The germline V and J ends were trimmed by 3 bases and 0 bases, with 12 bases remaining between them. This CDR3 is CASSFLAGSSYEQYF. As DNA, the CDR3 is TGTGCCAGCAGTTTTTTGGCGGGATCCTCCTACGAGCAGTACTTC.

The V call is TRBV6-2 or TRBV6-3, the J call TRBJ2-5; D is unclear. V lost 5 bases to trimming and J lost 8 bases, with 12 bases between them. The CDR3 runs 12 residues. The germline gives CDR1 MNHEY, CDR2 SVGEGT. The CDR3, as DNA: TGTGCCAGCAGTCAATCCTTTGAAACCCAGTACTTC. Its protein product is CASSQSFETQYF.

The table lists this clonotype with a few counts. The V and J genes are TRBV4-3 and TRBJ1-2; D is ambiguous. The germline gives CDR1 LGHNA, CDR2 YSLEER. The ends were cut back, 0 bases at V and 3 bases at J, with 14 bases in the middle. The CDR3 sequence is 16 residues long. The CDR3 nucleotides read TGCGCCAGCAGCCAAGATCAGTGGCGGACCCACTATGGCTACACCTTC. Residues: CASSQDQWRTHYGYTF.

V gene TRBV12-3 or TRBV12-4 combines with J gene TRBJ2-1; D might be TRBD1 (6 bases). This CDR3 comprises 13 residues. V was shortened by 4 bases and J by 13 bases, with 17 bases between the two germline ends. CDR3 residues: CASSSQNRALQFF. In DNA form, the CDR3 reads TGTGCCAGCAGTTCCCAGAACAGGGCCCTTCAGTTCTTC.

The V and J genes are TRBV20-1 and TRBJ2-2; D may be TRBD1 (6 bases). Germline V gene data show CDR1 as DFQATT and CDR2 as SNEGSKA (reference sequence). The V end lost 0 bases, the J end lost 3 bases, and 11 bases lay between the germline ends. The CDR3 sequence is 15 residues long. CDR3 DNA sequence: TGCAGTGCTAGAGACCAGGGGTTGTACACCGGGGAGCTGTTTTTT. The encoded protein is CSARDQGLYTGELFF.

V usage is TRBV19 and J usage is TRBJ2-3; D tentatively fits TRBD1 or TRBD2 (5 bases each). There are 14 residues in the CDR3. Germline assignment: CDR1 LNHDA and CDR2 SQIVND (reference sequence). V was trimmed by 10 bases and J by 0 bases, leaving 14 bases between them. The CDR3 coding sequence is TGTGCCACTCACGGGGCAGGTAGCACAGATACGCAGTATTTT. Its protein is CATHGAGSTDTQYF.

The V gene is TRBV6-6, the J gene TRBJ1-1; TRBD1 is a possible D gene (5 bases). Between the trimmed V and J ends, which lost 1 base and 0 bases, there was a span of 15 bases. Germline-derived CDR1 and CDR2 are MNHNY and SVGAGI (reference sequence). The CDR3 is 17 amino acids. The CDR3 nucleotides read TGTGCCAGCAGTTACTGGGGCACGGTGGGGTTGAACACTGAAGCTTTCTTT. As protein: CASSYWGTVGLNTEAFF.

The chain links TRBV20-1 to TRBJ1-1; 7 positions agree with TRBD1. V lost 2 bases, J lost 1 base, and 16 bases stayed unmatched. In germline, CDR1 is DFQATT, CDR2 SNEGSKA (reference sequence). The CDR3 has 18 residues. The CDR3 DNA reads TGCAGTGCTAGATCACGGACAGGTGAGCGGTTCTCGAACACTGAAGCTTTCTTT. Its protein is CSARSRTGERFSNTEAFF.

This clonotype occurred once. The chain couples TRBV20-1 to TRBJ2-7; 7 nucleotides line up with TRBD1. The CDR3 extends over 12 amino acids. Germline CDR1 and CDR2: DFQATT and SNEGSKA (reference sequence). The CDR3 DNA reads TGCAGGTATAAGGGGGCCTCCTACGAGCAGTACGTC. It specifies CRYKGASYEQYV.

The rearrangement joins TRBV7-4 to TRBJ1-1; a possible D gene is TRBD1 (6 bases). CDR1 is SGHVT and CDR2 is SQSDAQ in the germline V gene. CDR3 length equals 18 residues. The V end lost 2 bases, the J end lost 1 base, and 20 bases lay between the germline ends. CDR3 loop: CASSLSVDSLSGNTEAFF. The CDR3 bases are TGTGCCAGCAGCTTAAGCGTGGACAGCCTTAGCGGGAACACTGAAGCTTTCTTT.

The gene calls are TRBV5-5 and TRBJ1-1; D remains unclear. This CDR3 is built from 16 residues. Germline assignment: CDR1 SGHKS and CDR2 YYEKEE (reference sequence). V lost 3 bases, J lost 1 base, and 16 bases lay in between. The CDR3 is CASSSVLRPGNTEAFF. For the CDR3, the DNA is TGTGCCAGCAGCTCCGTTTTGAGACCAGGGAACACTGAAGCTTTCTTT. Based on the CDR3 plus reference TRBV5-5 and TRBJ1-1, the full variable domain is DAGVTQSPTHLIKTRGQQVTLRCSPISGHKSVSWYQQVLGQGPQFIFQYYEKEERGRGNFPDRFSARQFPNYSSELNVNALLLGDSALYLCASSSVLRPGNTEAFFGQGTRLTVV.

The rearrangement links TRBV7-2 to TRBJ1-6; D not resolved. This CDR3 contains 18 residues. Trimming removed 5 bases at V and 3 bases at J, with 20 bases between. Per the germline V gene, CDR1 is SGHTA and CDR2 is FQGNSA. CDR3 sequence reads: CASSPESAQINYNSPLHF. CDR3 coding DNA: TGTGCCAGCAGCCCCGAGTCAGCGCAGATCAACTATAATTCACCCCTCCACTTT.

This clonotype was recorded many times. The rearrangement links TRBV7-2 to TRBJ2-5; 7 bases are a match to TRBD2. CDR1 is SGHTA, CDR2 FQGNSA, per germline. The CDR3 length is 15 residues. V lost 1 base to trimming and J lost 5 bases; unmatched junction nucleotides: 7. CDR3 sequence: CASSLEAWEGETQYF. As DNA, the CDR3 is TGTGCCAGCAGCTTAGAGGCGTGGGAGGGCGAGACCCAGTACTTC.